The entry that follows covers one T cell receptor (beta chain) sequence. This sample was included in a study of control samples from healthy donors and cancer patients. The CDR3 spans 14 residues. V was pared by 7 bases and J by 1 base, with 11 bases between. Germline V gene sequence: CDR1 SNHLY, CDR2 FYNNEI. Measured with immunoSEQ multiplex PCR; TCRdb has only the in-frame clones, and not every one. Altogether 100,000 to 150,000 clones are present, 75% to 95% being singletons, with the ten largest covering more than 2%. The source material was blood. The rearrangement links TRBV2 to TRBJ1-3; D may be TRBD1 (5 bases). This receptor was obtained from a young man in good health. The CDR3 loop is CASTEWGSGNTIYF. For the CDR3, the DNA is TGTGCCAGCACCGAGTGGGGGTCTGGAAACACCATATATTTT.